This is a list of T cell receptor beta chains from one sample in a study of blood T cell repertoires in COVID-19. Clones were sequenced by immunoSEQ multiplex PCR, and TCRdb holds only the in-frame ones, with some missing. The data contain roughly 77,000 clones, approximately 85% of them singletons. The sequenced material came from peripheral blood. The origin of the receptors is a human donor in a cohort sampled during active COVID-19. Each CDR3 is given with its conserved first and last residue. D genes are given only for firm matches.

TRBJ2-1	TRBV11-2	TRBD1	CASSLGQAHYNEQFF
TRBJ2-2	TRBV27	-	CASSPYIGELFF
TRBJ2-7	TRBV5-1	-	CARLHYEQYF
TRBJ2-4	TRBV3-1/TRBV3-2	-	CASSQWDSQYF
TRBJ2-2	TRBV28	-	CASSLDRWGTNTGELFF
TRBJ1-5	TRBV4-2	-	CASSQDGGAEQPQHF
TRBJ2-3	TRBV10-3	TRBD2	CATLASGGFTDTQYF
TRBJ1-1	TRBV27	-	CASKIQREPWNTEAFF
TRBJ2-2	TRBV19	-	CASSIDTGWTGELFF
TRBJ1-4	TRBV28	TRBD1	CASTKQGAGEKLFF
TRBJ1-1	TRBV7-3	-	CASSQRGGMMNTEAFF
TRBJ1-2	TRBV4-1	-	CASSQDFLQAPYGYTF
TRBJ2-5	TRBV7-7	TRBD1	CASSFTGGRAVETQYF
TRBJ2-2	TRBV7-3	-	CASSHGGPWGELFF